The present T cell receptor (beta chain) was sequenced within a study of Tregs in tolerant kidney transplant recipients. Study details: Related graft donors supplied nonmyeloablative bone marrow transplants, and mixed chimerism was transient.

The data were produced by immunoSEQ multiplex PCR, yet TCRdb's version contains in-frame clones alone and is incomplete. The data contain 98,000 or so clones, 90% of them singletons. This specimen was CD4+ T cells from blood, taken before the transplant. The origin of this receptor is a human donor who received a combined kidney and bone marrow transplant.

The CDR3 sequence: CAGLAGGAGTTEAFF. The CDR3 DNA reads as TGTGCCGGCCTAGCAGGGGGCGCGGGGACCACTGAAGCTTTCTTT. The rearrangement links TRBV9 to TRBJ1-1; 8 bases map to TRBD1. The length of the CDR3 is 15 residues. Germline trimming cut 10 bases from V and 4 bases from J; bases unmatched to any gene: 15. Germline V gene lookup returns CDR1 SGDLS and CDR2 YYNGEE. The full variable domain, rest sourced from reference TRBV9 and TRBJ1-1, is DSGVTQTPKHLITATGQRVTLRCSPRSGDLSVYWYQQSLDQGLQFLIQYYNGEERAKGNILERFSAQQFPDLHSELNLSSLELGDSALYFCAGLAGGAGTTEAFFGQGTRLTVV.